Below, 29 T cell receptor beta chains from the same sample are listed, as sequenced in a study of control samples from healthy donors and cancer patients. Libraries were prepared by immunoSEQ multiplex PCR; TCRdb keeps only in-frame clonotypes and omits some of them. Altogether over 150,000 clones are present, approximately 96% being singletons, with the ten largest covering approximately 1%. The sequenced sample was blood. These receptors originate from a woman in her 30s in good health.

This chain links TRBV30 with TRBJ2-1, with D perhaps being TRBD1 or TRBD2 (5 bases each). The CDR3 runs to 13 residues. Looked up from germline, CDR1 is GTSNPN and CDR2 is SVGIG (reference sequence). Between the trimmed V and J ends, which lost 2 bases and 7 bases, there was a span of 12 bases. The CDR3 here is CAWSRGVGNEQFF. DNA of the CDR3: TGTGCCTGGAGTAGAGGGGTGGGGAATGAGCAGTTCTTC.

The chain couples TRBV5-1 to TRBJ2-2, with a tentative D call TRBD2 (6 bases). Trimming left V 0 bases short and J 7 bases short, with 16 bases between. The CDR3 length is 16 residues. CDR1 is SGHRS, CDR2 YFSETQ, per germline. CDR3 sequence reads: CASSLDRGLRGGELFF. As DNA, the CDR3 is TGCGCCAGCAGCTTGGATCGGGGACTGCGCGGCGGGGAGCTGTTTTTT. Together with reference TRBV5-1 and TRBJ2-2, the CDR3 gives the full variable domain: KAGVTQTPRYLIKTRGQQVTLSCSPISGHRSVSWYQQTPGQGLQFLFEYFSETQRNKGNFPGRFSGRQFSNSRSEMNVSTLELGDSALYLCASSLDRGLRGGELFFGEGSRLTVL.

The CDR3 spells CASRTTGDWSGYTF. The CDR3 DNA reads TGTGCCAGCAGGACGACAGGGGATTGGAGCGGCTACACCTTC. This rearrangement joins TRBV27 to TRBJ1-2; 8 bases align to TRBD1. Germline CDR1 MNHEY, CDR2 SMNVEV (reference sequence). The V segment lost 6 bases and the J segment 8 bases; nucleotides outside the gene matches: 11. This CDR3 is 14 amino acids long.

The chain employs TRBV24-1 and TRBJ1-1, with TRBD1 as a possible D gene (5 bases). Trimming took 3 bases from V and 1 from J, leaving 8 bases between them. CDR3 length: 14 amino acids. From germline, CDR1 is KGHDR and CDR2 SFDVKD. CDR3 loop: CATSDPRENTEAFF. CDR3 DNA: TGTGCCACCAGTGATCCCAGGGAGAACACTGAAGCTTTCTTT.

The chain has TRBV19 and TRBJ2-1; 8 positions match TRBD2. V was clipped by 5 bases and J by 0 bases; unmatched bases: 3. CDR1 is LNHDA, CDR2 SQIVND, per germline (reference sequence). This CDR3 spans 15 amino acids. CDR3 protein: CASSRGGSSYNEQFF. DNA for the CDR3: TGTGCCAGTAGTCGGGGGGGGAGCTCCTACAATGAGCAGTTCTTC.

The rearrangement joins TRBV30 to TRBJ2-7; 7 bases line up with TRBD1. The CDR3 totals 15 residues. V dropped 3 bases and J dropped 6; count of bases not matched to a gene: 14. CDR1 and CDR2 from the germline V gene are GTSNPN and SVGIG (reference sequence). The CDR3 region has the DNA TGTGCCTGGAGAGAAATGAGGGGGCGGAAGTCCGAGCAGTACTTC. Translating it yields CAWREMRGRKSEQYF.

The genes are TRBV19 and TRBJ1-4; D is ambiguous. Germline loops: CDR1 LNHDA, CDR2 SQIVND (reference sequence). Trimming cost V 9 bases and J 6 bases, with 20 bases left between them. CDR3 size: 15 residues. CDR3 DNA sequence: TGTGCCAGCCGAAGGGCGGAGACTCTTTATGAAAAACTGTTTTTT. Translated: CASRRAETLYEKLFF.

The chain joins TRBV5-1 to TRBJ1-2; D remains ambiguous. The CDR3 contains 15 residues. Looked up from germline, CDR1 is SGHRS and CDR2 is YFSETQ. V was clipped by 0 bases and J by 10 bases, with 19 bases between them. CDR3 loop: CASSLAGHHESVYTF. For the CDR3, the DNA is TGCGCCAGCAGCTTGGCCGGCCACCACGAGTCCGTCTACACCTTC.

The chain joins TRBV9 to TRBJ1-1; no clear D. V was shortened by 2 bases and J by 1 base, with 6 bases between the two germline ends. The CDR3 extends over 13 amino acids. The germline gives CDR1 SGDLS, CDR2 YYNGEE. The CDR3 nucleotides are TGTGCCAGCAGCGTGGGCAGGAACACTGAAGCTTTCTTT. Protein product: CASSVGRNTEAFF.

This clone was recorded only once. The junction shows a germline mismatch at one end, possibly a read error. The chain has TRBV7-3 and TRBJ2-3; 9 bases agree with TRBD2. The V gene's germline CDR1 is SGHTA and CDR2 FQGTGA. This CDR3 has 16 amino acids. CDR3 coding DNA: TGTGCCAGCAACTTACATAGACTAGCGGCCACAGATACGCAGTATTTT. This sequence encodes CASNLHRLAATDTQYF.

This clone appeared a single time. The chain joins TRBV5-4 to TRBJ1-3; TRBD1 might be the D (6 bases). CDR1 and CDR2 from the germline V gene are SGHNT and YYREEE (reference sequence). V was cut by 0 bases and J by 2 bases, with 6 bases left in between. The CDR3 is made up of 14 amino acids. CDR3 protein: CASSLDRAGNTIYF. The CDR3 DNA reads as TGTGCCAGCAGCTTGGACAGGGCTGGAAACACCATATATTTT.

The J gene is TRBJ2-3, the V gene TRBV27; TRBD1 aligns across 7 bases. With V trimmed by 3 bases and J by 6 bases, 12 bases remained unmatched. CDR3 length equals 16 residues. The V gene's germline CDR1 is MNHEY and CDR2 SMNVEV (reference sequence). CDR3 in amino acids: CASSFYRGVTFDTQYF. CDR3 bases: TGTGCCAGCAGTTTCTACAGGGGTGTAACGTTTGATACGCAGTATTTT.

The rearrangement uses TRBV3-1 (or the pseudogene TRBV3-2) and TRBJ1-1; D not resolved. Germline V gene sequence: CDR1 LGHDT, CDR2 YNNKEL (reference sequence). V was cut by 1 base and J by 1 base, with 7 bases left in between. The CDR3 consists of 14 residues. The CDR3 DNA follows: TGTGCCAGCAGCCAAGTTTCCGGGAACACTGAAGCTTTCTTT. It encodes CASSQVSGNTEAFF.

The V call is TRBV9, the J call TRBJ2-7, with 12 bases matching TRBD2. The J segment lost 3 bases and the V segment lost 0 bases, leaving 4 bases of the junction unmatched. Germline V gene data show CDR1 as SGDLS and CDR2 as YYNGEE. This CDR3 has 16 residues. CDR3 residues: CASSVEASGRVYEQYF. The DNA of the CDR3 is TGTGCCAGCAGCGTAGAGGCTAGCGGGAGGGTCTACGAGCAGTACTTC.

The chain couples TRBV7-9 to TRBJ1-2; TRBD1 might be the D (5 bases). The ends were cut back, 5 bases at V and 0 bases at J, with 19 bases in the middle. Germline values: CDR1 SEHNR, CDR2 FQNEAQ (reference sequence). This CDR3 has 17 residues. The DNA of the CDR3 is TGTGCCAGCAGCCCAACTGGGACTGGGGGTTCTAACTATGGCTACACCTTC. It codes for CASSPTGTGGSNYGYTF.

The J gene is TRBJ2-7, the V gene TRBV3-1 (or the pseudogene TRBV3-2); possible D gene TRBD2, 6 bases. V was shortened by 0 bases and J by 2 bases, with 11 bases between the two germline ends. The CDR3 has 15 residues. CDR1 and CDR2 (germline): LGHDT, YNNKEL (reference sequence). This CDR3 is CASSQEAGRPYEQYF. The CDR3 coding sequence is TGTGCCAGCAGCCAAGAGGCAGGGAGGCCCTACGAGCAGTACTTC.

CDR3 sequence reads: CASSILAGGTDTQYF. DNA for the CDR3: TGTGCCTCCAGCATATTAGCGGGGGGCACAGATACGCAGTATTTT. J is TRBJ2-3 and V is TRBV6-4, with 9 bases aligning to TRBD2. The CDR3 sequence is 15 residues long. The ends lost 11 bases at V and 1 base at J; junction bases unmatched: 10. Germline lookup yields CDR1 MRHNA and CDR2 SNTAGT.

V usage is TRBV4-1 and J usage is TRBJ2-7, with unresolved D. Germline V gene sequence: CDR1 MGHRA, CDR2 YSYEKL. The CDR3 is made up of 15 amino acids. Trimming left V 4 bases short and J 2 bases short, with 15 bases between. Written as DNA, the CDR3 is TGCGCCAGCAGCCCCGTGAGTACGGGTCCCTACGAGCAGTACTTC. Protein sequence: CASSPVSTGPYEQYF.

The chain couples TRBV6-5 to TRBJ1-4; the match to TRBD1 covers 8 bases. Unmatched junction bases numbered 5, after V lost 7 bases and J lost 4 bases. The germline V gene encodes CDR1 MNHEY and CDR2 SVGAGI. The CDR3 is 14 residues long. Here the CDR3 reads CASIRTGSNEKLFF. As DNA, the CDR3 is TGTGCCAGCATCCGGACAGGGAGTAATGAAAAACTGTTTTTT.

The gene calls are TRBV2 and TRBJ1-1; the match to TRBD1 covers 9 bases. In germline, CDR1 is SNHLY, CDR2 FYNNEI. The CDR3 length is 15 residues. V dropped 6 bases and J dropped 0; count of bases not matched to a gene: 5. The CDR3 coding sequence is TGTGCCAGCAGACACCGGACAGGGGTGAACACTGAAGCTTTCTTT. Amino acid sequence: CASRHRTGVNTEAFF.

This rearrangement joins TRBV11-2 to TRBJ2-7, with D possibly TRBD2 on 6 matching bases. The CDR3 spans 15 residues. The V and J ends lost 0 bases and 7 bases respectively, with 16 bases between them. The germline gives CDR1 SGHAT, CDR2 FQNNGV. The CDR3 region is CASSLEGLRGTEQYF. In nucleotides, the CDR3 is TGTGCCAGCAGCTTAGAGGGCCTGCGGGGCACGGAGCAGTACTTC.

This clone was detected once. The genes are TRBV28 and TRBJ2-1; 12 nucleotides align to TRBD2. This CDR3 comprises 15 residues. Trimming took 6 bases from V and 4 from J; bases not matched to a gene: 4. Germline loops: CDR1 MDHEN, CDR2 SYDVKM. CDR3 sequence reads: CASSGGLAGYNEQFF. DNA of the CDR3: TGTGCCAGCAGCGGGGGACTAGCGGGTTACAATGAGCAGTTCTTC.

On this clone itself: An end of the junction differs from the germline gene, which may be a read error. The J gene is TRBJ2-1, the V gene TRBV19, with TRBD1 matching over 11 bases. Germline V gene sequence: CDR1 LNHDA, CDR2 SQIVND (reference sequence). This CDR3 contains 17 residues. As DNA, the CDR3 is TGTGCCGGTAGTAACGGTGACGGGACAGGGGGTTACAATGAGCAGTTCTTC. This sequence encodes CAGSNGDGTGGYNEQFF.

The chain links TRBV9 to TRBJ2-7; tentative D call: TRBD1 (6 bases). CDR3 length: 15 amino acids. Trimming pared 0 bases from V and 2 bases from J, leaving 12 bases between. Germline assignment: CDR1 SGDLS and CDR2 YYNGEE. The CDR3 protein is CASSVGHRETYEQYF. The CDR3 DNA follows: TGTGCCAGCAGCGTAGGGCACAGGGAGACCTACGAGCAGTACTTC.

The J gene is TRBJ1-1, the V gene TRBV27; D is ambiguous. CDR1 is MNHEY, CDR2 SMNVEV, per germline (reference sequence). This CDR3 comprises 15 residues. Trimming took off 1 base at V and 4 bases at J, with 13 bases between the two ends. CDR3 loop: CASSLYGFRSTEAFF. The CDR3 DNA is TGTGCCAGCAGTTTATATGGGTTTCGGAGCACTGAAGCTTTCTTT.

The chain joins TRBV28 to TRBJ1-3; no clear D. The CDR3 extends over 15 amino acids. Germline V lookup: CDR1 MDHEN, CDR2 SYDVKM. Trimming took 7 bases from V and 2 from J, leaving 15 bases between them. The CDR3 is CASTNRTVAGNTIYF. The CDR3, as DNA: TGTGCCAGCACCAACCGGACGGTGGCTGGAAACACCATATATTTT.

The gene calls are TRBV30 and TRBJ2-3; D is perhaps TRBD2 (6 bases). The V gene's germline CDR1 is GTSNPN and CDR2 SVGIG (reference sequence). This CDR3 is 17 amino acids long. Trimming removed 0 bases from V and 2 bases from J, with 18 bases in between. Here the CDR3 DNA reads TGTGCCTGGAGTGTACCCGGGGCGGGGAAAATCACAGATACGCAGTATTTT. It yields the protein CAWSVPGAGKITDTQYF.

The J gene is TRBJ2-7, the V gene TRBV25-1; D possibly matches TRBD1 or TRBD2 (5 bases each). The CDR3 sequence is 15 residues long. The germline CDR1 and CDR2 sequences are MGHDK and SYGVNS. Trimming left V 5 bases short and J 4 bases short, with 18 bases between. The CDR3 bases are TGTGCCAGCAGTCCATTAGAGGGGTTAGGGTACGAGCAGTACTTC. It specifies CASSPLEGLGYEQYF.

The table lists this clone with a count of one. CDR3 nucleotides: TGTGCCAGCAGGCCGCTGGGGATGTCAAATCAGCCCCAGCATTTT. Its translation: CASRPLGMSNQPQHF. The chain joins TRBV28 to TRBJ1-5; D gene uncertain. Germline V CDR1 and CDR2: MDHEN, SYDVKM. CDR3 length equals 15 residues. Between the trimmed V and J ends, which lost 6 bases and 4 bases, there was a span of 16 bases.